These 27 T cell receptor beta chains were sequenced from one sample in a study of CD8+CD57+ T cells in acquired aplastic anemia. Researchers used genomic DNA as the template to profile TCR beta VDJ and CDR3. MiXCR was run by TCRdb on the reads, yielding one entry per CDR3 protein. The table lists around 180,000 distinct CDR3 sequences, 64% of them singletons. The sample consisted of sorted CD4+, CD8+, or CD8+CD57+ T cells (not recorded which) from PBMCs. All receptors derive from a human donor with severe aplastic anemia or a healthy control (not recorded which).

This sequence joins TRBV2 and TRBJ2-7; no firm D call. V dropped 4 bases and J dropped 6 bases, with 10 bases sitting between them. CDR1 and CDR2 (germline): SNHLY, FYNNEI. This CDR3 has 12 residues. The CDR3: CASSVGFTEQYF. The CDR3 DNA sequence: TGTGCCAGCAGTGTGGGCTTCACCGAGCAGTACTTC.

The rearrangement uses TRBV25-1 and TRBJ2-2; the D is unclear. The CDR3 consists of 14 residues. Between the trimmed V and J ends, which lost 6 bases and 4 bases, there was a span of 12 bases. CDR1 MGHDK and CDR2 SYGVNS come from the germline V gene. The DNA of the CDR3 is TGTGCCAGCAGCCAGACGGCGTGCACCGGGGAGCTGTTTTTT. This codes for CASSQTACTGELFF.

The V call is TRBV2, the J call TRBJ2-2; the match to TRBD1 covers 7 bases. The CDR3 consists of 13 residues. V dropped 8 bases and J dropped 4; count of bases not matched to a gene: 4. Per the germline V gene, CDR1 is SNHLY and CDR2 is FYNNEI. In nucleotides, the CDR3 is TGTGCCAGCGAGCAGGGGGTCACCGGGGAGCTGTTTTTT. Translating it yields CASEQGVTGELFF.

The chain uses TRBV14 and TRBJ1-6; D remains unclear. The CDR3 covers 15 residues. Germline CDR1 reads SGHDN; CDR2 reads FVKESK. V was clipped by 4 bases and J by 10 bases, with 17 bases between them. The CDR3 spells CASSLTGEGWSPLHF. CDR3 in DNA: TGTGCCAGCAGCCTAACCGGAGAAGGTTGGTCACCCCTCCACTTT. Full variable domain (missing parts from reference TRBV14 and TRBJ1-6): EAGVTQFPSHSVIEKGQTVTLRCDPISGHDNLYWYRRVMGKEIKFLLHFVKESKQDESGMPNNRFLAERTGGTYSTLKVQPAELEDSGVYFCASSLTGEGWSPLHFGNGTRLTVT.

The CDR3 region is CASSAHGGGFEAFF. The CDR3 bases are TGTGCCAGCAGCGCTCACGGGGGAGGGTTTGAAGCTTTCTTT. The V call is TRBV7-2, the J call TRBJ1-1; possibly TRBD1 for D (5 bases). The CDR3 sequence is 14 residues long. Trimming left V 5 bases short and J 7 bases short, with 17 bases between. CDR1 and CDR2 from the germline V gene are SGHTA and FQGNSA.

CDR3 bases: TGTGCCAGCAGCTTAGGGAGGGGTGCTCCCTACGAGCAGTACTTC. The encoded protein is CASSLGRGAPYEQYF. The rearrangement joins TRBV7-2 to TRBJ2-7; TRBD2 might be the D (6 bases). The V gene lost 1 base and the J gene lost 2 bases, with 12 bases spanning the gap. This CDR3 is built from 15 residues. CDR1 SGHTA and CDR2 FQGNSA come from the germline V gene.

Only a few counts were recorded for this clonotype. The chain joins TRBV20-1 to TRBJ1-2, with a tentative D call TRBD1 (5 bases). CDR1 is DFQATT, CDR2 SNEGSKA, per germline (reference sequence). This CDR3 has 11 residues. Trimming stripped 1 base from V and 8 bases from J, with 8 bases between. The CDR3 DNA reads as TGCAGTGCTAGAGTAAGGGGAGGCTACACCTTC. Residues: CSARVRGGYTF.

This chain joins TRBV20-1 and TRBJ2-7; D possibly corresponds to TRBD1 (5 bases). The CDR3 consists of 13 residues. Germline V gives CDR1 DFQATT, CDR2 SNEGSKA (reference sequence). Trimming cost V 3 bases and J 2 bases, with 11 bases left between them. As DNA, the CDR3 is TGCAGTGCTAGCGACAGATCCACCTACGAGCAGTACTTC. Translated: CSASDRSTYEQYF.

The table lists this clonotype with many counts. The CDR3 loop reads CASSLGTSGVYSNQPQHF. The CDR3 DNA is TGTGCCAGCAGCTTAGGGACTTCCGGGGTCTATAGCAATCAGCCCCAGCATTTT. The V gene is TRBV7-9, the J gene TRBJ1-5, with unresolved D. V lost 1 base, J lost 0 bases, and 16 bases lay in between. Germline values: CDR1 SEHNR, CDR2 FQNEAQ (reference sequence). The CDR3 has 18 amino acids.

This clonotype was picked up a small number of times. This chain links TRBV25-1 with TRBJ2-7; the D call may be TRBD1 or TRBD2 (5 bases each). This CDR3 is built from 16 residues. The V end lost 4 bases, the J end lost 4 bases, and 20 bases lay between the germline ends. Germline loops: CDR1 MGHDK, CDR2 SYGVNS. The CDR3 bases are TGTGCCAGCAGTGCCCCTCTACCGGGACGAATTTACGAGCAGTACTTC. It yields the protein CASSAPLPGRIYEQYF.

In its sample, this clonotype was seen a few times. The chain employs TRBV28 and TRBJ1-2, with TRBD1 as a possible D gene (6 bases). V lost 3 bases and J 4 bases, leaving 12 bases between the germline ends. CDR3 size: 14 residues. Germline loops: CDR1 MDHEN, CDR2 SYDVKM. CDR3 sequence reads: CASSLDRLIYGYTF. The DNA of the CDR3 is TGTGCCAGCAGTTTGGACAGATTGATCTATGGCTACACCTTC.

The chain carries TRBV14 and TRBJ2-5; D is unclear. This CDR3 region has 14 residues. The germline V gene has CDR1 SGHDN and CDR2 FVKESK. Trimming removed 2 bases at V and 4 bases at J, with 11 bases between. The CDR3 DNA is TGTGCCAGCAGCCAATATGACCTCCGAGAGACCCAGTACTTC. Its translation: CASSQYDLRETQYF.

The rearrangement joins TRBV7-6 to TRBJ1-2; D ambiguous. CDR1 is SGHVS and CDR2 is FNYEAQ in the germline V gene. Deletions cut 5 bases from V and 8 bases from J, with 15 bases between. This CDR3 region has 13 residues. The DNA of the CDR3 is TGTGCCAGCAGCCGCACCCTTACTGAGGGCTACACCTTC. It translates to CASSRTLTEGYTF.

The chain joins TRBV11-2 to TRBJ2-3; 7 bases fit TRBD2. The J segment lost 2 bases and the V segment lost 3 bases, leaving 2 bases of the junction unmatched. This CDR3 is 14 amino acids long. Per germline, CDR1 SGHAT and CDR2 FQNNGV. The CDR3 DNA reads TGTGCCAGCAGCTTTGGGACTAACACAGATACGCAGTATTTT. It codes for CASSFGTNTDTQYF.

The table lists this clonotype with many counts. J is TRBJ2-2 and V is TRBV11-2; tentative D call: TRBD2 (5 bases). V was shortened by 3 bases and J by 5 bases, with 19 bases between the two germline ends. CDR1 and CDR2 (germline): SGHAT, FQNNGV. The CDR3 has 17 residues. The CDR3 DNA sequence: TGTGCCAGCAGCTTCGGGATGCTCGGCCTGATTACCGGGGAGCTGTTTTTT. Its protein product is CASSFGMLGLITGELFF.

The V call is TRBV9, the J call TRBJ2-6, with TRBD2 matching 8 bases. V was pared by 4 bases and J by 2 bases, with 5 bases of the junction left unmatched. This CDR3 has 16 residues. Germline V lookup: CDR1 SGDLS, CDR2 YYNGEE. CDR3 nucleotide sequence: TGTGCCAGCAGCTTTGCGGGGGGAACTGGGGCCAACGTCCTGACTTTC. This encodes CASSFAGGTGANVLTF. Complete variable domain (other parts from reference TRBV9 and TRBJ2-6): DSGVTQTPKHLITATGQRVTLRCSPRSGDLSVYWYQQSLDQGLQFLIQYYNGEERAKGNILERFSAQQFPDLHSELNLSSLELGDSALYFCASSFAGGTGANVLTFGAGSRLTVL.

The rearrangement uses TRBV7-2 and TRBJ2-4, with 8 bases lining up with TRBD1. V lost 1 base to trimming and J lost 6 bases; unmatched junction nucleotides: 5. The CDR3 contains 15 residues. Germline CDR1 and CDR2: SGHTA and FQGNSA. The CDR3 DNA is TGTGCCAGCAGCTTAGTGGGACAGGAAGGAAACATTCAGTACTTC. Translation: CASSLVGQEGNIQYF.

The chain has TRBV10-3 and TRBJ1-5; D possibly corresponds to TRBD1 (6 bases). Germline V gene lookup returns CDR1 ENHRY and CDR2 SYGVKD. V dropped 1 base and J dropped 4 bases, with 8 bases sitting between them. This CDR3 comprises 14 residues. The CDR3 DNA follows: TGTGCCATCAGTGAGTTCCAGGGGAATCAGCCCCAGCATTTT. Translating gives CAISEFQGNQPQHF.

The rearrangement links TRBV5-6 to TRBJ2-3, with D perhaps TRBD1 or TRBD2 (5 bases each). Germline V gene sequence: CDR1 SGHDT, CDR2 YYEEEE. CDR3 length: 15 residues. The germline V and J ends were trimmed by 6 bases and 1 base, with 15 bases remaining between them. Here the CDR3 reads CASTGPGPRTDTQYF. CDR3 nucleotide sequence: TGTGCCAGCACAGGACCGGGGCCACGCACAGATACGCAGTATTTT.

The gene calls are TRBV19 and TRBJ2-5; 8 nucleotides line up with TRBD1. The CDR3 has 13 residues. Trimming removed 6 bases from V and 3 bases from J; junction bases left unmatched: 3. Germline assignment: CDR1 LNHDA and CDR2 SQIVND (reference sequence). Here the CDR3 reads CASRGTGEETQYF. CDR3 in DNA: TGTGCCAGTAGAGGGACAGGAGAAGAGACCCAGTACTTC. Full variable domain (missing parts from reference TRBV19 and TRBJ2-5): DGGITQSPKYLFRKEGQNVTLSCEQNLNHDAMYWYRQDPGQGLRLIYYSQIVNDFQKGDIAEGYSVSREKKESFPLTVTSAQKNPTAFYLCASRGTGEETQYFGPGTRLLVL.

This clonotype is a singleton in its sample. The V and J genes are TRBV9 and TRBJ1-5, with D perhaps matching TRBD1 (5 bases). The CDR3 totals 13 residues. Trimming pared 7 bases from V and 5 bases from J, leaving 13 bases between. Germline V gene lookup returns CDR1 SGDLS and CDR2 YYNGEE. For the CDR3, the DNA is TGTGCCAGCGCTACGGGGGGACATCAGCCCCAGCATTTT. This codes for CASATGGHQPQHF.

The chain has TRBV19 and TRBJ1-2, with D tentatively TRBD1 (6 bases). Trimming removed 5 bases at V and 4 bases at J, with 14 bases between. Germline loops: CDR1 LNHDA, CDR2 SQIVND (reference sequence). This CDR3 spans 14 amino acids. In nucleotides, the CDR3 is TGTGCCAGTAGTCGACAGGCTAGCTTCTATGGCTACACCTTC. Translating it yields CASSRQASFYGYTF.

Ten or more counts support this clonotype. This chain links TRBV2 with TRBJ2-7; 9 bases align to TRBD1. CDR1 and CDR2 (germline): SNHLY, FYNNEI. V lost 5 bases to trimming and J lost 3 bases; unmatched junction nucleotides: 11. The CDR3 is 16 amino acids. Here the CDR3 reads CASSFHTGGESYEQYF. DNA for the CDR3: TGTGCCAGCAGTTTTCATACAGGGGGCGAGAGCTACGAGCAGTACTTC. Based on the CDR3 plus reference TRBV2 and TRBJ2-7, the full variable domain is EPEVTQTPSHQVTQMGQEVILRCVPISNHLYFYWYRQILGQKVEFLVSFYNNEISEKSEIFDDQFSVERPDGSNFTLKIRSTKLEDSAMYFCASSFHTGGESYEQYFGPGTRLTVT.

The chain's CDR3 is CASYGLAGGKYNEQFF. CDR3 bases: TGTGCCAGCTACGGACTAGCGGGAGGGAAATACAATGAGCAGTTCTTC. The rearrangement links TRBV19 to TRBJ2-1, with TRBD2 matching 15 bases. There are 16 residues in the CDR3. Germline CDR1 LNHDA, CDR2 SQIVND (reference sequence). The ends lost 9 bases at V and 4 bases at J; junction bases unmatched: 7. The full variable domain, with the rest looked up from reference TRBV19 and TRBJ2-1, is DGGITQSPKYLFRKEGQNVTLSCEQNLNHDAMYWYRQDPGQGLRLIYYSQIVNDFQKGDIAEGYSVSREKKESFPLTVTSAQKNPTAFYLCASYGLAGGKYNEQFFGPGTRLTVL.

This chain joins TRBV7-9 and TRBJ2-3; D is ambiguous. The germline V gene encodes CDR1 SEHNR and CDR2 FQNEAQ (reference sequence). V gave up 8 bases and J gave up 2 bases, with 11 bases separating them. The CDR3 totals 13 residues. Here the CDR3 reads CASRSQNTDTQYF. As DNA, the CDR3 is TGTGCCAGCCGCTCGCAGAACACAGATACGCAGTATTTT.

The sample holds a few counts of this clonotype. V is TRBV7-9 and J is TRBJ2-1; possible D gene TRBD2, 5 bases. The CDR3 covers 13 residues. With 1 base removed from V and 7 bases from J, the gap between germline ends came to 8 bases. Germline CDR1 SEHNR, CDR2 FQNEAQ (reference sequence). DNA of the CDR3: TGTGCCAGCAGCTTAGGCCTAGCAAATGAGCAGTTCTTC. It specifies CASSLGLANEQFF.

The chain employs TRBV19 and TRBJ2-3, with D maybe TRBD2 (5 bases). The CDR3 runs 17 residues. V lost 4 bases and J lost 0, with 17 bases in between. CDR1 and CDR2 (germline): LNHDA, SQIVND (reference sequence). The CDR3 DNA reads as TGTGCCAGTAGTACCCGACGGCTAGCAGCTAGCACAGATACGCAGTATTTT. It yields the protein CASSTRRLAASTDTQYF.